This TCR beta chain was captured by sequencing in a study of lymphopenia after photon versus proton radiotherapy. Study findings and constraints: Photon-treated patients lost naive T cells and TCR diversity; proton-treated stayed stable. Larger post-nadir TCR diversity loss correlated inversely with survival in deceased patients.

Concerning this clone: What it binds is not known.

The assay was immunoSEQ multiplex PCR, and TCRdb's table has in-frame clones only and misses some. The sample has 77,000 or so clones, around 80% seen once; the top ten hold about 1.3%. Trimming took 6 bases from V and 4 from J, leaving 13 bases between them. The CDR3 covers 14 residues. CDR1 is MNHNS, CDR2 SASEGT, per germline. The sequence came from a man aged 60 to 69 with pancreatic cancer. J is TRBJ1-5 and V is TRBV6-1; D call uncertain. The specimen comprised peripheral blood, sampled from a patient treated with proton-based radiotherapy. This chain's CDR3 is CASSERAQNQPQHF. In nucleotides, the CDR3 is TGTGCCAGCAGCGAACGGGCGCAGAATCAGCCCCAGCATTTT.